These 2 T cell receptor beta chains originate from one sample sequenced in a study of T cell responses to AZD1222 COVID-19 vaccine (dated by TCRdb to about 2021). Reading the label with the study, this specimen's time point is: baseline before first vaccination. The library came from the immunoSEQ multiplex PCR assay. This is the immuneACCESS table as TCRdb keeps it, with only in-frame sequences that have V and J called. A part of the clones is gone; compared with another copy, unresolved V genes explain less than half, and the rest is unexplained. The sample table shows more than 150,000 clones, and under 95% are seen once. Less than 5.5% of the sample is held by the ten biggest clonotypes. Sequencing was performed on peripheral blood, taken on day 0 of AZD1222 vaccination. The receptors derive from an adult in good health.

The chain uses TRBV9 and TRBJ2-1; 11 bases match TRBD2. V lost 1 base and J lost 9; bases outside the gene matches: 15. The V gene's germline CDR1 is SGDLS and CDR2 YYNGEE. The CDR3 length is 18 residues. CDR3 bases: TGTGCCAGCAGCGTATCCCCCCCTTATAGCGGGAGGGGGGGTGAGCAGTTCTTC. Encoded protein: CASSVSPPYSGRGGEQFF.

The DNA of the CDR3 is TGTGCCAGCAGCTATCAAAACTCTGGGGCCAACGTCCTGACTTTC. Translated, it gives CASSYQNSGANVLTF. The chain recombines TRBV7-2 with TRBJ2-6; no clear D. This CDR3 contains 15 residues. Germline V lookup: CDR1 SGHTA, CDR2 FQGNSA. The V gene lost 4 bases and the J gene lost 0 bases, with 7 bases spanning the gap. The full variable domain, in which reference TRBV7-2 and TRBJ2-6 provide the parts outside the CDR3, is GAGVSQSPSNKVTEKGKDVELRCDPISGHTALYWYRQSLGQGLEFLIYFQGNSAPDKSGLPSDRFSAERTGGSVSTLTIQRTQQEDSAVYLCASSYQNSGANVLTFGAGSRLTVL.